The 14 T cell receptor beta chains below come from one sample, sequenced in a study of CD8 T cells in Susac syndrome. Reverse transcription of roughly 0.5 to 1 ug RNA was carried out with random hexamers. TCRdb reprocessed the immunoSEQ multiplex PCR reads with MiXCR, giving one entry per CDR3 protein. The sample has more than 200,000 distinct CDR3 sequences; about 94% are singletons. Sequenced input: CD4+ T cells from PBMCs. Every receptor here comes from a human donor with multiple sclerosis.

The rearrangement joins TRBV5-4 to TRBJ2-5; maybe TRBD1 (6 bases). Germline CDR1 is SGHNT and CDR2 is YYREEE (reference sequence). V lost 4 bases and J lost 2, with 18 bases in between. The CDR3 totals 16 residues. The CDR3 DNA reads as TGTGCCAGCAGCCTTAAGACAGGCACCGGGCAAGAGACCCAGTACTTC. Protein product: CASSLKTGTGQETQYF.

CDR3 bases: TGTGCCAGCAGTGAAGTTCAGGGGGGGGGCTACACCTTC. Amino acid sequence: CASSEVQGGGYTF. The chain recombines TRBV2 with TRBJ1-2; TRBD1 matches 7 bases. Unmatched junction bases numbered 4, after V lost 1 base and J lost 8 bases. Germline V gene lookup returns CDR1 SNHLY and CDR2 FYNNEI. CDR3 length: 13 residues.

The chain combines TRBV5-1 with TRBJ2-3; 8 bases are a match to TRBD1. CDR1 and CDR2 (germline): SGHRS, YFSETQ. The V and J ends lost 0 bases and 4 bases, in that order; junction bases with no gene match: 1. This CDR3 comprises 14 residues. The DNA for the CDR3 is TGCGCCAGCAGCTTGGAGACAGGGGCAGATACGCAGTATTTT. Residues: CASSLETGADTQYF.

The chain couples TRBV30 to TRBJ1-1; 9 nucleotides agree with TRBD1. Trimming cost V 2 bases and J 0 bases; bases outside gene matches: 4. CDR3 size: 15 residues. CDR1 is GTSNPN and CDR2 is SVGIG in the germline V gene (reference sequence). In DNA, the CDR3 is TGTGCCTGGAGTCTGGGACAGGGTGTGAACACTGAAGCTTTCTTT. Its translation is CAWSLGQGVNTEAFF.

The CDR3 sequence: CASSLDRGGSDTQYF. The CDR3 DNA is TGTGCCAGCTCACTCGATCGGGGAGGGTCAGATACGCAGTATTTT. V is TRBV18 and J is TRBJ2-3; 7 bases fit TRBD2. Germline CDR1 reads KGHSH; CDR2 reads LQKENI. The junction had 8 bases not matched to a gene; V was cut back by 4 bases and J by 4 bases. This CDR3 is 15 amino acids long.

This rearrangement joins TRBV7-8 to TRBJ2-1, with D possibly TRBD1 on 6 matching bases. CDR1 and CDR2 from the germline V gene are SGHVS and FQNEAQ. The CDR3 has 16 residues. Trimming pared 4 bases from V and 5 bases from J, leaving 18 bases between. Written as DNA, the CDR3 is TGTGCCAGCAGCTCGGCGTACAGGGACATTAACAATGAGCAGTTCTTC. It translates to CASSSAYRDINNEQFF.

The chain uses TRBV30 and TRBJ1-2; 7 bases are a match to TRBD1. V lost 2 bases to trimming and J lost 4 bases; unmatched junction nucleotides: 13. Germline V gene lookup returns CDR1 GTSNPN and CDR2 SVGIG (reference sequence). The CDR3 consists of 16 residues. The CDR3 DNA reads as TGTGCCTGGAGTAGGTCAGGGGGTCCTATTAGCTATGGCTACACCTTC. Protein sequence: CAWSRSGGPISYGYTF.

The chain has TRBV5-1 and TRBJ1-1; weak D call: TRBD1 (6 bases). The V gene's germline CDR1 is SGHRS and CDR2 YFSETQ. The CDR3 consists of 13 residues. Trimming took 3 bases from V and 3 from J, leaving 9 bases between them. Here the CDR3 DNA reads TGCGCCAGCAGCTCGGGGGCTGACACTGAAGCTTTCTTT. Encoded protein: CASSSGADTEAFF.

The CDR3 sequence: CASSPDKGARTDTQYF. CDR3 bases: TGTGCCAGCAGCCCCGATAAGGGAGCTCGCACAGATACGCAGTATTTT. The chain couples TRBV3-1 to TRBJ2-3, with D perhaps TRBD2 (5 bases). This CDR3 contains 16 residues. The V and J ends lost 4 bases and 1 base respectively, with 15 bases between them. Germline V gene data show CDR1 as LGHDT and CDR2 as YNNKEL (reference sequence).

V and J are TRBV7-3 and TRBJ1-5; D uncertain. This CDR3 has 14 amino acids. Germline CDR1 and CDR2: SGHTA and FQGTGA. The V end was cut by 4 bases, the J end by 4 bases, with 11 bases between. CDR3 sequence (DNA): TGTGCCAGCAGCTCTCCGACACGTAATCAGCCCCAGCATTTT. Translating it yields CASSSPTRNQPQHF.

This chain uses TRBV10-3 with TRBJ2-3; TRBD1 might be the D (6 bases). From germline, CDR1 is ENHRY and CDR2 SYGVKD. V dropped 7 bases and J dropped 2 bases, with 13 bases sitting between them. The CDR3 has 14 amino acids. CDR3 DNA: TGTGCCATCAACTACAGGGTCAACACAGATACGCAGTATTTT. Protein: CAINYRVNTDTQYF.

This chain uses TRBV3-1 with TRBJ2-3; D unresolved. The germline V and J ends were trimmed by 4 bases and 4 bases, with 15 bases remaining between them. Germline-derived CDR1 and CDR2 are LGHDT and YNNKEL (reference sequence). The CDR3 runs to 15 residues. The DNA of the CDR3 is TGTGCCAGCAGCCGCTACCCAAACCCCCCAGATACGCAGTATTTT. Translated: CASSRYPNPPDTQYF.

The chain couples TRBV4-1 to TRBJ2-5; the match to TRBD2 covers 11 bases. CDR3 size: 17 residues. The J segment lost 2 bases and the V segment lost 0 bases, leaving 5 bases of the junction unmatched. Germline V CDR1 and CDR2: MGHRA, YSYEKL. The CDR3 here is CASSQDIAGGFQETQYF. The CDR3 DNA follows: TGCGCCAGCAGCCAAGACATAGCGGGGGGGTTTCAAGAGACCCAGTACTTC.

This clonotype showed up just a few times. The rearrangement links TRBV9 to TRBJ2-3; 14 bases agree with TRBD2. V lost 3 bases, J lost 3 bases, and 0 bases stayed unmatched. This CDR3 spans 15 amino acids. Per germline, CDR1 SGDLS and CDR2 YYNGEE. The CDR3 region has the DNA TGTGCCAGCAGCGGGACTAGCGGGAGGACAGATACGCAGTATTTT. Translating gives CASSGTSGRTDTQYF.